Listed below are T cell receptor beta chains from one sample, sequenced in a study of OX40 agonist ivuxolimab in advanced cancers. The protocol was immunoSEQ multiplex PCR, while the TCRdb copy is restricted to in-frame clones and leaves out a portion. The sample has 65,000 to 80,000 clones; roughly 90% are singletons. Here the sequenced sample was CD4+ or CD8+ T cells sorted from blood, taken in a trial of the OX40 agonist ivuxolimab. The receptors were gathered from an adult with an advanced solid tumor such as melanoma, head and neck, liver or kidney cancer. The CDR3 runs from the conserved cysteine through the conserved F or W. The D gene is left open where the match is weak. For some rows the clone size is stated as once, few or many, or as a class when expanded; others skip it.

CDR3nt: TGTGCCAGCAGCTCCTCGGACAGGGTTGGCGGGGAGCTGTTTTTT
CDR3aa: CASSSSDRVGGELFF
j_gene: TRBJ2-2
v_gene: TRBV7-8
d_gene: TRBD1
abundance: .

CDR3nt: TGTGCCAGCGACAGGACTAGCGGTTCGCTCATTCAGTACTTC
CDR3aa: CASDRTSGSLIQYF
j_gene: TRBJ2-4
v_gene: TRBV6-6
d_gene: TRBD2
abundance: .

CDR3nt: TGTGCCAGCAGCCCAGGGACTCGTCAGGAGACCCAGTACTTC
CDR3aa: CASSPGTRQETQYF
j_gene: TRBJ2-5
v_gene: TRBV7-8
d_gene: .
abundance: .

CDR3nt: TGCGCCAGCAGCCAAGGAGAGGTCACGACCTACGAGCAGTACTTC
CDR3aa: CASSQGEVTTYEQYF
j_gene: TRBJ2-7
v_gene: TRBV4-1
d_gene: .
abundance: .

CDR3nt: TGTGCCAGCAGCCCGGGACAGACTTATGGCTACACCTTC
CDR3aa: CASSPGQTYGYTF
j_gene: TRBJ1-2
v_gene: TRBV7-2
d_gene: TRBD1
abundance: .

CDR3nt: TGTGCCAGCAGTTTATTTAGCGGGAGGCGCCAAGAGACCCAGTACTTC
CDR3aa: CASSLFSGRRQETQYF
j_gene: TRBJ2-5
v_gene: TRBV28
d_gene: TRBD2
abundance: .

CDR3nt: TGTGCCAGCAGTCCTAGGACGGGGAACACTGAAGCTTTCTTT
CDR3aa: CASSPRTGNTEAFF
j_gene: TRBJ1-1
v_gene: TRBV6-1
d_gene: .
abundance: .

CDR3nt: TGTGCCAGCAGTCAGCCCCGGAACGAGCAGTACTTC
CDR3aa: CASSQPRNEQYF
j_gene: TRBJ2-7
v_gene: TRBV6-6
d_gene: .
abundance: .

CDR3nt: TGCGCCAGCAGCGTACCGGGAGGCCGAAATGAAAAACTGTTTTTT
CDR3aa: CASSVPGGRNEKLFF
j_gene: TRBJ1-4
v_gene: TRBV5-1
d_gene: .
abundance: .

CDR3nt: TGTGCTAGTGGTTCGGGAGACTCTGGGGCCAACGTCCTGACTTTC
CDR3aa: CASGSGDSGANVLTF
j_gene: TRBJ2-6
v_gene: TRBV12-5
d_gene: .
abundance: .

CDR3nt: TGTGCCAGCAGTCCTGGACAGGGCTCTCAATCGTACACCTTC
CDR3aa: CASSPGQGSQSYTF
j_gene: TRBJ1-2
v_gene: TRBV6-5
d_gene: TRBD1
abundance: .

CDR3nt: TGTGCCAGCAGCCCCCGGACAGGGAACACCGGGGAGCTGTTTTTT
CDR3aa: CASSPRTGNTGELFF
j_gene: TRBJ2-2
v_gene: TRBV9
d_gene: TRBD1
abundance: few